This entry lists 23 T cell receptor beta chains sequenced from one sample in a study of T-cell memory formation after mild COVID-19. TCRdb called the 5' RACE reads again in MiXCR, with one record for every CDR3 protein. The repertoire holds about 440,000 distinct CDR3 sequences, with 20% as singletons. Sequences were obtained from PBMCs or a T cell subset sorted from them (not recorded which). Receptor source: an adult woman who had mild COVID-19 (a few samples of this study predate the infection). Cell type and time point are not known.

This clonotype was observed a handful of times. At one end, the junction sequence differs from germline, possibly due to a read error. This chain links TRBV7-8 with TRBJ2-3; the D gene is possibly TRBD2 (5 bases). Germline CDR1 reads SGHVS; CDR2 reads FQNEAQ. The CDR3 has 14 residues. The DNA of the CDR3 is TGTGCCAGCAGCTTAGACCCAACTAGAGATTCGCAGTATTTT. The encoded protein is CASSLDPTRDSQYF.

The rearrangement joins TRBV29-1 to TRBJ2-7, with D uncertain. Germline V gene data show CDR1 as SQVTM and CDR2 as ANQGSEA. CDR3 length: 12 residues. With 6 bases removed from V and 0 bases from J, the gap between germline ends came to 9 bases. The CDR3 loop reads CSVSGSSYEQYF. The DNA for the CDR3 is TGCAGCGTGTCTGGTAGCTCCTACGAGCAGTACTTC.

The V and J genes are TRBV20-1 and TRBJ2-7; a weak D match, TRBD2 (5 bases). CDR1 is DFQATT and CDR2 is SNEGSKA in the germline V gene (reference sequence). The CDR3 runs 13 residues. Trimming removed 1 base from V and 5 bases from J, with 12 bases in between. As DNA, the CDR3 is TGCAGTGCTAGAGTTCCGGGGTCCCACGAGCAGTACTTC. Translated, it gives CSARVPGSHEQYF.

The J gene is TRBJ1-1, the V gene TRBV3-1; TRBD1 agrees at 7 bases. J was trimmed by 0 bases and V by 4 bases; bases with no gene match: 11. Germline CDR1 is LGHDT and CDR2 is YNNKEL (reference sequence). The CDR3 is 17 amino acids. The CDR3 DNA reads TGTGCCAGCAGCCCCGGGAAGAACAGGGGACTGAACACTGAAGCTTTCTTT. This translates into CASSPGKNRGLNTEAFF.

There are a few counts of this clonotype. The J gene is TRBJ2-7, the V gene TRBV9, with TRBD2 matching 11 bases. The germline CDR1 and CDR2 sequences are SGDLS and YYNGEE. This CDR3 is 17 amino acids long. The trim removed 0 bases at V and 0 bases at J, leaving 5 bases unmatched. The CDR3, as DNA: TGTGCCAGCAGCGTAGCCGGGACTAGCGGCAGCTCCTACGAGCAGTACTTC. The encoded protein is CASSVAGTSGSSYEQYF.

The sample holds a few counts of this clonotype. V and J are TRBV20-1 and TRBJ1-1; D is undetermined. V was clipped by 6 bases and J by 4 bases, with 12 bases between them. The length of the CDR3 is 12 residues. Looked up from germline, CDR1 is DFQATT and CDR2 is SNEGSKA (reference sequence). Here the CDR3 reads CSAPSVGTEAFF. In nucleotides, the CDR3 is TGCAGTGCCCCGTCCGTGGGCACTGAAGCTTTCTTT.

The chain is built from TRBV28 and TRBJ2-1; D may be TRBD2 (8 bases). The CDR3 loop spans 16 amino acids. Germline V gene data show CDR1 as MDHEN and CDR2 as SYDVKM. Trimming shortened V by 7 bases and J by 6 bases, and 22 bases separated the two germline ends. The CDR3: CASTPAGAGGSNEQFF. The CDR3 region has the DNA TGTGCCAGCACTCCAGCGGGAGCAGGGGGTTCCAATGAGCAGTTCTTC.

The CDR3 loop reads CASSQEFVPIPTGELFF. The CDR3 coding sequence is TGTGCCAGCAGCCAAGAATTTGTGCCCATCCCGACCGGGGAGCTGTTTTTT. This rearrangement joins TRBV14 to TRBJ2-2; D is ambiguous. The germline V gene encodes CDR1 SGHDN and CDR2 FVKESK. Trimming cost V 0 bases and J 5 bases, with 16 bases left between them. This CDR3 is built from 17 residues.

The chain recombines TRBV7-3 with TRBJ2-2; TRBD2 is a possible D gene (6 bases). The CDR3 totals 14 residues. Trimming stripped 3 bases from V and 4 bases from J, with 9 bases between. Germline-derived CDR1 and CDR2 are SGHTA and FQGTGA. Here the CDR3 DNA reads TGTGCCAGCAGCTTTTCAGCGGGCACCGGGGAGCTGTTTTTT. This codes for CASSFSAGTGELFF. The whole variable domain, filled in from reference TRBV7-3 and TRBJ2-2, reads GAGVSQTPSNKVTEKGKYVELRCDPISGHTALYWYRQSLGQGPEFLIYFQGTGAADDSGLPNDRFFAVRPEGSVSTLKIQRTERGDSAVYLCASSFSAGTGELFFGEGSRLTVL.

The chain uses TRBV7-2 and TRBJ1-2; TRBD1 agrees at 10 bases. The germline gives CDR1 SGHTA, CDR2 FQGNSA. CDR3 length equals 16 residues. Unmatched junction bases numbered 7, after V lost 1 base and J lost 5 bases. The CDR3 loop reads CASSLGPRTGGYGYTF. The DNA for the CDR3 is TGTGCCAGCAGCTTAGGTCCTCGGACAGGGGGATATGGCTACACCTTC.

This clonotype was observed a handful of times. This chain links TRBV6-2 or TRBV6-3 with TRBJ1-1; 7 bases agree with TRBD1. Germline V gene sequence: CDR1 MNHEY, CDR2 SVGEGT. Unmatched junction bases numbered 8, after V lost 9 bases and J lost 1 base. The CDR3 sequence is 14 residues long. As DNA, the CDR3 is TGTGCCAGTAAATTTACAGGGGCGAACACTGAAGCTTTCTTT. Protein sequence: CASKFTGANTEAFF.

The CDR3 DNA reads as TGCGCCAGCAGCCATCTTGAGGGACCCCCCTACGAGCAGTACTTC. Amino acids: CASSHLEGPPYEQYF. This rearrangement joins TRBV5-1 to TRBJ2-7; either TRBD1 or TRBD2 may supply D (5 bases each). Trimming took off 4 bases at V and 2 bases at J, with 16 bases between the two ends. CDR3 length: 15 residues. Germline CDR1 SGHRS, CDR2 YFSETQ.

This chain connects TRBV5-1 to TRBJ1-2; D is perhaps TRBD1 (5 bases). The ends were cut back, 3 bases at V and 4 bases at J, with 16 bases in the middle. The CDR3 consists of 15 residues. Germline lookup yields CDR1 SGHRS and CDR2 YFSETQ. The DNA for the CDR3 is TGCGCCAGCAGCTCAGAGACAGTGCCTCTCTATGGCTACACCTTC. Translated, it gives CASSSETVPLYGYTF.

This clonotype has a handful of counts. This chain joins TRBV13 and TRBJ1-6; TRBD1 might be the D (5 bases). CDR1 is PRHDT and CDR2 is FYEKMQ in the germline V gene (reference sequence). V was shortened by 0 bases and J by 9 bases, with 12 bases between the two germline ends. The CDR3 covers 15 residues. The CDR3, as DNA: TGTGCCAGCAGCTTAGGGCCCAGGGCCGGTTCACCCCTCCACTTT. Its translation is CASSLGPRAGSPLHF.

The chain has TRBV5-1 and TRBJ2-1; 11 bases align to TRBD2. CDR3 length equals 17 residues. Germline trimming cut 4 bases from V and 7 bases from J; bases unmatched to any gene: 13. Looked up from germline, CDR1 is SGHRS and CDR2 is YFSETQ. The CDR3 reads CASSPWPLAGGPNEQFF. Written as DNA, the CDR3 is TGCGCCAGCAGCCCATGGCCCTTAGCGGGAGGGCCAAATGAGCAGTTCTTC.

The V and J genes are TRBV2 and TRBJ1-5; D uncertain. V gave up 6 bases and J gave up 7 bases, with 25 bases separating them. The CDR3 is 17 residues long. CDR1 SNHLY and CDR2 FYNNEI come from the germline V gene. The CDR3 DNA follows: TGTGCCAGCAGCCCCCATGGTTGGGAGCAGACAATGCAGCCCCAGCATTTT. Translating it yields CASSPHGWEQTMQPQHF.

This clonotype has more than one count but fewer than ten. The V and J genes are TRBV20-1 and TRBJ2-1, with TRBD2 matching over 7 bases. V gave up 5 bases and J gave up 0 bases; unmatched junction bases: 4. CDR1 DFQATT and CDR2 SNEGSKA come from the germline V gene (reference sequence). This CDR3 comprises 14 residues. The CDR3 sequence: CSARRGGSYNEQFF. In DNA, the CDR3 is TGCAGTGCTCGGCGCGGGGGCTCCTACAATGAGCAGTTCTTC.

This chain links TRBV7-8 with TRBJ1-5, with 10 bases that match TRBD1. Germline CDR1 SGHVS, CDR2 FQNEAQ. The CDR3 sequence is 15 residues long. With 5 bases clipped from V and 4 bases from J, the junction kept 5 bases outside the gene matches. CDR3 in amino acids: CASSMTGGLNQPQHF. Here the CDR3 DNA reads TGTGCCAGCAGCATGACAGGGGGCTTGAATCAGCCCCAGCATTTT.

The chain joins TRBV6-1 to TRBJ2-3; D is unclear. V was trimmed by 0 bases and J by 10 bases, leaving 5 bases between them. The germline CDR1 and CDR2 sequences are MNHNS and SASEGT. This CDR3 is 11 amino acids long. The CDR3 here is CASSEADPQYF. CDR3 DNA sequence: TGTGCCAGCAGTGAAGCGGATCCGCAGTATTTT.

The table lists this clonotype with a few counts. The chain carries TRBV7-3 and TRBJ2-3, with TRBD2 matching over 11 bases. Per the germline V gene, CDR1 is SGHTA and CDR2 is FQGTGA. V was clipped by 1 base and J by 6 bases; unmatched bases: 6. CDR3 length equals 16 residues. CDR3 DNA: TGTGCCAGCAGCTTAAGTATAGCGGGAGGGGAGGATACGCAGTATTTT. Protein product: CASSLSIAGGEDTQYF.

This clonotype was counted between two and nine times. The chain is built from TRBV20-1 and TRBJ2-1; 7 positions match TRBD2. V was pared by 6 bases and J by 12 bases, with 14 bases of the junction left unmatched. The CDR3 has 13 amino acids. CDR1 and CDR2 (germline): DFQATT, SNEGSKA (reference sequence). This CDR3 reads CSAIRPGWGGQFF. The CDR3, as DNA: TGCAGTGCCATTCGACCAGGTTGGGGGGGGCAGTTCTTC.

The sample holds a few counts of this clonotype. V usage is TRBV7-2 and J usage is TRBJ2-1, with 11 bases identical to TRBD1. Trimming removed 4 bases from V and 7 bases from J; junction bases left unmatched: 6. CDR1 and CDR2 (germline): SGHTA, FQGNSA. The CDR3 spans 15 residues. CDR3 residues: CASSSFGTGGNEQFF. CDR3 in DNA: TGTGCCAGCAGCTCCTTCGGGACAGGGGGTAATGAGCAGTTCTTC.

This clonotype was counted a few times. V gene TRBV6-5 combines with J gene TRBJ2-3; no definite D call. The ends were cut back, 4 bases at V and 4 bases at J, with 15 bases in the middle. There are 15 residues in the CDR3. Germline V CDR1 and CDR2: MNHEY, SVGAGI. This chain's CDR3 is CASSFTELLADTQYF. The CDR3, as DNA: TGTGCCAGCAGTTTTACAGAGCTCCTCGCAGATACGCAGTATTTT.